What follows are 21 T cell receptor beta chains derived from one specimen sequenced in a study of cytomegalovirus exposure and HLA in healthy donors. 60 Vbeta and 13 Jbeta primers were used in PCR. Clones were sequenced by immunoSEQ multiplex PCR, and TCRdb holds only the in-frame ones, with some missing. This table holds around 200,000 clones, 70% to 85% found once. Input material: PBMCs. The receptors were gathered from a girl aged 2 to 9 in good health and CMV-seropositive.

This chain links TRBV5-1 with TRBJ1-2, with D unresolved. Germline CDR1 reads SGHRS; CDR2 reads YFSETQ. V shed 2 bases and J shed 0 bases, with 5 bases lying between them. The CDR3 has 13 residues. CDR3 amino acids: CASSFRPNYGYTF. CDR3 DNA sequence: TGCGCCAGCAGCTTCCGTCCTAACTATGGCTACACCTTC.

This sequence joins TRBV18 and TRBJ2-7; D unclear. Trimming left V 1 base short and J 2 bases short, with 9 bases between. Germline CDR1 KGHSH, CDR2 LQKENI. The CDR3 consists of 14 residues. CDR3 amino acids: CASSPQANTYEQYF. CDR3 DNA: TGTGCCAGCTCACCACAAGCGAACACCTACGAGCAGTACTTC.

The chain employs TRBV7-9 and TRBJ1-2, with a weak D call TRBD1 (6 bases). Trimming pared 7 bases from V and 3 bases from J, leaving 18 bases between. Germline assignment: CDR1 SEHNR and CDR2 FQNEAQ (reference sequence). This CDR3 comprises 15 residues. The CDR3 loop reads CASTPQGDFDYGYTF. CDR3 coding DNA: TGTGCCAGCACCCCACAGGGAGATTTCGACTATGGCTACACCTTC.

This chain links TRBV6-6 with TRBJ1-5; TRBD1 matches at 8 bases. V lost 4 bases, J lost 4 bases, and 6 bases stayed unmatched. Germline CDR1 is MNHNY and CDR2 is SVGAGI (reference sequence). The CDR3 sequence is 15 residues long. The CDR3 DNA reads TGTGCCAGCAGTTCTCGGACAGGGCTGAATCAGCCCCAGCATTTT. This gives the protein CASSSRTGLNQPQHF.

This CDR3 reads CASSFWAVRGTDKEKLFF. Written as DNA, the CDR3 is TGTGCCAGCAGTTTTTGGGCGGTTAGAGGGACAGACAAAGAAAAACTGTTTTTT. V gene TRBV27 combines with J gene TRBJ1-4; 7 nucleotides align to TRBD1. CDR3 size: 18 residues. V lost 3 bases, J lost 8 bases, and 18 bases stayed unmatched. Germline-derived CDR1 and CDR2 are MNHEY and SMNVEV (reference sequence).

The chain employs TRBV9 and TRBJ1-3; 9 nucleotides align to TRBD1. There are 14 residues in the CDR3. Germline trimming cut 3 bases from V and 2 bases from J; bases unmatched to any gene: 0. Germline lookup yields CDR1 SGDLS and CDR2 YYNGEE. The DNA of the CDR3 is TGTGCCAGCAGCGGACAGGGGGCTGGAAACACCATATATTTT. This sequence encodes CASSGQGAGNTIYF.

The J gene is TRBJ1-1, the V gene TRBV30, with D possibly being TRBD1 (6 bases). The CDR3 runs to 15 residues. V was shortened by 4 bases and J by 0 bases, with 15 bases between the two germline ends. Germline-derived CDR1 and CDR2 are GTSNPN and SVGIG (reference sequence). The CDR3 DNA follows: TGTGCCTGGACAAAGGACAGCACCATGAACACTGAAGCTTTCTTT. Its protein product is CAWTKDSTMNTEAFF.

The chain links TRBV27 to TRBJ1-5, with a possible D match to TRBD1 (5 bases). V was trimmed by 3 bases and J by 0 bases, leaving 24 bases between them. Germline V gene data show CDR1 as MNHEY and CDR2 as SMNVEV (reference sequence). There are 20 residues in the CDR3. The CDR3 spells CASSLCGGGFRLYSNQPQHF. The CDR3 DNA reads TGTGCCAGCAGTTTGTGCGGGGGTGGCTTCCGCTTGTATAGCAATCAGCCCCAGCATTTT.

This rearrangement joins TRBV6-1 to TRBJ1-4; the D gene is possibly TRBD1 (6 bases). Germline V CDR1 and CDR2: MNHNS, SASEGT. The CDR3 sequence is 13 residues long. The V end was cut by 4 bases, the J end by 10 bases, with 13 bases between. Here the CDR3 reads CASSANRDGKLFF. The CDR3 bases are TGTGCCAGCAGTGCCAACAGGGACGGAAAACTGTTTTTT.

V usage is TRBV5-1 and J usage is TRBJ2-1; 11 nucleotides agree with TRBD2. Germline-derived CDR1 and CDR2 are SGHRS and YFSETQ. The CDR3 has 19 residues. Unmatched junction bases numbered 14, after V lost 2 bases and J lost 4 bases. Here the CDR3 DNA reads TGCGCCAGCAGCTTAAATCCGCCTAGCGGGAGGTCTTCGTACAATGAGCAGTTCTTC. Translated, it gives CASSLNPPSGRSSYNEQFF.

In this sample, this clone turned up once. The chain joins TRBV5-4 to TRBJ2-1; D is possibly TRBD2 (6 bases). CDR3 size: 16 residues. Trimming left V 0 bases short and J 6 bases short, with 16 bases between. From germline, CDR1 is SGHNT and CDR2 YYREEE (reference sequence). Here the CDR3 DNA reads TGTGCCAGCAGCTTGGATGAGGGAGGCCTGGCCAATGAGCAGTTCTTC. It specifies CASSLDEGGLANEQFF.

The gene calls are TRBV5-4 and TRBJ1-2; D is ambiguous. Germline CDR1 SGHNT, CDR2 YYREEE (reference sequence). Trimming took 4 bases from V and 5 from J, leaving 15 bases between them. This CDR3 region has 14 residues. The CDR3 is CASSRRGYEYGYTF. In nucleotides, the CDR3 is TGTGCCAGCAGCCGGAGAGGTTACGAATATGGCTACACCTTC.

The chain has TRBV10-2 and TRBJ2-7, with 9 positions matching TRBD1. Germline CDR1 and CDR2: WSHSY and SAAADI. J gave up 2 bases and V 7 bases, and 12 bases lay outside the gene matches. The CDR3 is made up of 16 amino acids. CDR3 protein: CASIDMSGQGAYEQYF. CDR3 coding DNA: TGCGCCAGCATTGATATGTCGGGACAGGGAGCCTACGAGCAGTACTTC.

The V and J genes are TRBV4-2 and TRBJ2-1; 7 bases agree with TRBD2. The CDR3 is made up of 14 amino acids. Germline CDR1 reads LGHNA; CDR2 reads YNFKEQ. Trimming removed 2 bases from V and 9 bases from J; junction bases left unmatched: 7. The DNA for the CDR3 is TGTGCCAGCAGCCAAATCCCTGGCGGGGGTGAGCAGTTCTTC. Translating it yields CASSQIPGGGEQFF.

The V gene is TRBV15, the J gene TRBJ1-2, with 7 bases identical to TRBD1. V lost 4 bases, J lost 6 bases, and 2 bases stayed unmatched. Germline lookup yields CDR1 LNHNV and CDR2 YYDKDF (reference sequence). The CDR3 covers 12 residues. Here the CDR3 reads CATSIGTDGYTF. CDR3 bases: TGTGCCACCAGCATTGGGACAGATGGCTACACCTTC.

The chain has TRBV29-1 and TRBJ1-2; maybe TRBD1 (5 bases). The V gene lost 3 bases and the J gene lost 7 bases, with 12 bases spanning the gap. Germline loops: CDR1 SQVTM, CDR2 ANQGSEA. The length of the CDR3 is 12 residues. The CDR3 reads CSVEAGRGGYTF. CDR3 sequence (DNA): TGCAGCGTTGAGGCGGGGCGGGGTGGCTACACCTTC.

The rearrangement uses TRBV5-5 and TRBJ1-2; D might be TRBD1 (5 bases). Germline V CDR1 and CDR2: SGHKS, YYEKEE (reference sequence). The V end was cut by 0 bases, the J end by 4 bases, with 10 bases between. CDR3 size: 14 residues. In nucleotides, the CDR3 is TGTGCCAGCAGCTTGGACAGGCTACCCTATGGCTACACCTTC. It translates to CASSLDRLPYGYTF.

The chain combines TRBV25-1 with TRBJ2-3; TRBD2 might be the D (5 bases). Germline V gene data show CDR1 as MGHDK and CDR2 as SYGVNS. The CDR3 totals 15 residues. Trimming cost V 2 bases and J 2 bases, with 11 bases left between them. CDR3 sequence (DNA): TGTGCCAGCAGTGAAAGGGTGGGAGTCACAGATACGCAGTATTTT. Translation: CASSERVGVTDTQYF.

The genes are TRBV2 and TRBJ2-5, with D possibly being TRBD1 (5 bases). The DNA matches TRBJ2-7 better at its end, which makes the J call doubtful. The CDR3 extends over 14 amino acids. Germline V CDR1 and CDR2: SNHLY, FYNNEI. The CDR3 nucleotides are TGTGCCAGCAGTGCAAACAGGCAGACCTACGAGCAGTACTTC. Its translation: CASSANRQTYEQYF.

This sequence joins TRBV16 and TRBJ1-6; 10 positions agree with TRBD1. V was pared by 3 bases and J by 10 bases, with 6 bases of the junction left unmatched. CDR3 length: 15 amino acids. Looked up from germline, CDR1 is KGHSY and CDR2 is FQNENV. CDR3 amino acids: CASSQTGGAESPLHF. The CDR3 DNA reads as TGTGCCAGCAGCCAGACAGGGGGCGCCGAATCACCCCTCCACTTT.

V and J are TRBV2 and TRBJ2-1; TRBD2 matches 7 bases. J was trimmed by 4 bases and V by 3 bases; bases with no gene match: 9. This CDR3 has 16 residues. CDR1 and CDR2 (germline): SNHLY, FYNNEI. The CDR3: CASSDDEGGHYNEQFF. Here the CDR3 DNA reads TGTGCCAGCAGTGATGACGAGGGAGGGCATTACAATGAGCAGTTCTTC.